These T cell receptor beta chains were read from a single sample in a study of identical twins. One entry per CDR3 protein, called by TCRdb with MiXCR from the 5' RACE reads. The table includes approximately 470,000 distinct CDR3 sequences, about 14% detected once. In addition, the sample was reused for a study of yellow fever vaccine responses in identical twins.

Material: CD4+ T cells sorted from blood. The receptor set was obtained from a woman under 30 in good health. Both conserved end residues are part of each CDR3. The order of the fields is clone size, J gene, V gene, CDR3 length, D gene, CDR3 protein, CDR3 DNA. A D gene is named only where the DNA matches it firmly. Clone size is stated in some rows and not others, as once, few, many or a class when expanded.

few,TRBJ2-5,TRBV27,14,TRBD1,CASRPQGVQETQYF,TGTGCCAGCCGACCTCAGGGGGTCCAAGAGACCCAGTACTTC
few,TRBJ2-3,TRBV18,15,-,CASSPTRSGADTQYF,TGTGCCAGCTCACCGACCAGATCAGGCGCAGATACGCAGTATTTT
-,TRBJ2-3,TRBV7-2,13,-,CASSLAGDPPQYF,TGTGCCAGCAGCCTCGCCGGGGACCCTCCGCAGTATTTT
many,TRBJ2-1,TRBV4-1,14,TRBD1,CASRAGQGPDEQFF,TGCGCCAGCAGAGCGGGACAGGGTCCGGATGAGCAGTTCTTC
few,TRBJ2-3,TRBV5-4,13,-,CASGVVGTDTQYF,TGTGCCAGTGGGGTGGTGGGGACAGATACGCAGTATTTT
few,TRBJ2-7,TRBV10-3,14,-,CAISDRGSSYEQYF,TGTGCCATCAGTGATCGGGGGAGCTCCTACGAGCAGTACTTC
-,TRBJ2-7,TRBV15,13,TRBD1,CATSSRQGYEQYF,TGTGCCACCAGCAGTAGACAGGGCTACGAGCAGTACTTC
-,TRBJ2-7,TRBV20-1,13,TRBD1,CSADSGGSYEQYF,TGCAGCGCTGACTCAGGGGGTTCCTACGAGCAGTACTTC
-,TRBJ2-3,TRBV24-1,13,-,CATSEGVTDTQYF,TGTGCCACCAGTGAGGGAGTCACAGATACGCAGTATTTT
-,TRBJ1-2,TRBV10-3,16,TRBD1,CAISDSGKKGAEGYTF,TGTGCCATCAGTGATTCAGGGAAAAAGGGGGCGGAAGGCTACACCTTC
-,TRBJ2-2,TRBV9,16,-,CASSVDPSSDTGELFF,TGTGCCAGCAGCGTAGACCCCTCCTCGGACACCGGGGAGCTGTTTTTT
-,TRBJ1-1,TRBV20-1,14,-,CSARDQRSNTEAFF,TGCAGTGCTAGAGATCAGAGGTCCAACACTGAAGCTTTCTTT
-,TRBJ1-1,TRBV28,16,-,CASSSPQKGMNTEAFF,TGTGCCAGCAGCTCGCCCCAGAAGGGGATGAACACTGAAGCTTTCTTT
few,TRBJ1-6,TRBV6-5,14,TRBD1,CASSFRDRNSPLHF,TGTGCCAGCAGTTTCCGGGACAGGAATTCACCCCTCCACTTT
few,TRBJ1-6,TRBV3-1,18,TRBD1,CASSQGGTGGSYNSPLHF,TGTGCCAGCAGCCAAGGAGGCACAGGGGGCTCGTATAATTCACCCCTCCACTTT
few,TRBJ2-1,TRBV12-3/TRBV12-4,17,TRBD2,CASSLLGGGAFGNEQFF,TGTGCCAGCAGTTTACTAGGCGGGGGGGCCTTCGGGAATGAGCAGTTCTTC
-,TRBJ2-7,TRBV29-1,13,TRBD2,CSVVGTRYYEQYF,TGCAGCGTTGTAGGGACTAGGTACTACGAGCAGTACTTC
-,TRBJ2-3,TRBV5-1,15,TRBD1,CASSPGTGYPDTQYF,TGCGCCAGCAGCCCCGGGACAGGGTACCCAGATACGCAGTATTTT
-,TRBJ2-3,TRBV5-6,15,-,CASSLGQISTDTQYF,TGTGCCAGCAGCTTGGGTCAAATTAGCACAGATACGCAGTATTTT
-,TRBJ2-7,TRBV10-3,12,TRBD2,CAVRPGLAEQYF,TGTGCCGTAAGACCGGGACTAGCGGAGCAGTACTTC
few,TRBJ1-5,TRBV3-1,13,-,CASSPKLNQPQHF,TGTGCCAGCAGCCCGAAACTCAATCAGCCCCAGCATTTT
few,TRBJ2-7,TRBV28,15,TRBD1,CASSERTGLSYEQYF,TGTGCCAGCAGTGAGAGGACAGGCTTATCCTACGAGCAGTACTTC
few,TRBJ2-3,TRBV11-2,20,TRBD2,CASSPRTTSGFPLGTDTQYF,TGTGCCAGCAGCCCCCGCACGACTAGCGGGTTTCCTCTGGGCACAGATACGCAGTATTTT
-,TRBJ2-7,TRBV21-1,15,-,CASSKGGTTDYEQYF,TGTGCCAGCAGCAAAGGCGGGACCACCGACTACGAGCAGTACTTC
-,TRBJ2-5,TRBV15,16,-,CATSRPEDAYQETQYF,TGTGCCACCAGCAGGCCAGAGGACGCCTACCAAGAGACCCAGTACTTC
-,TRBJ2-1,TRBV24-1,18,TRBD2,CATSEEVGLAGPPGEQFF,TGTGCCACCAGTGAAGAAGTTGGGCTAGCGGGCCCCCCCGGTGAGCAGTTCTTC
few,TRBJ2-7,TRBV5-1,15,-,CASSLGGLMGYEQYF,TGCGCCAGCAGCTTGGGGGGCCTTATGGGCTACGAGCAGTACTTC
few,TRBJ2-6,TRBV4-2,19,-,CASSQYQGLWDTGANVLTF,TGTGCCAGCAGCCAATACCAGGGGCTTTGGGACACTGGGGCCAACGTCCTGACTTTC
few,TRBJ2-7,TRBV6-2/TRBV6-3,15,TRBD2,CASSSLTSGSGEQYF,TGTGCCAGCAGTTCACTGACTAGCGGCTCGGGGGAGCAGTACTTC
many,TRBJ1-2,TRBV4-3,15,-,CASSQDLGQFGGYTF,TGCGCCAGCAGCCAAGATCTAGGGCAATTCGGCGGCTACACCTTC
few,TRBJ1-1,TRBV5-1,14,-,CASSPQPGGYEAFF,TGCGCCAGCAGCCCCCAGCCCGGGGGGTATGAAGCTTTCTTT
many,TRBJ2-3,TRBV20-1,14,TRBD2,CSASASGSTDTQYF,TGCAGTGCCAGTGCTAGCGGGAGCACAGATACGCAGTATTTT
many,TRBJ2-7,TRBV29-1,12,-,CSVEGTSDEQYF,TGCAGCGTTGAAGGAACTAGTGACGAGCAGTACTTC
few,TRBJ2-7,TRBV3-1,16,-,CASSLSGSMGSYEQYF,TGTGCCAGCAGCCTCTCGGGGTCTATGGGCTCCTACGAGCAGTACTTC
many,TRBJ1-5,TRBV15,14,-,CATSRGDVDQPQHF,TGTGCCACCAGCAGGGGTGATGTGGATCAGCCCCAGCATTTT
-,TRBJ2-5,TRBV6-5,14,-,CASSSPRGGETQYF,TGTGCCAGCAGTTCCCCTAGAGGGGGGGAGACCCAGTACTTC
-,TRBJ1-2,TRBV7-9,14,TRBD1,CASSFTGTGDGYTF,TGTGCCAGCAGCTTTACCGGGACAGGGGACGGCTACACCTTC
-,TRBJ2-7,TRBV29-1,13,-,CSVEVRQGYEQYF,TGCAGCGTTGAAGTGCGGCAGGGCTACGAGCAGTACTTC
-,TRBJ2-1,TRBV20-1,16,TRBD1,CSARAPDRVSYNEQFF,TGCAGTGCTAGAGCCCCGGACAGGGTTTCCTACAATGAGCAGTTCTTC
few,TRBJ1-2,TRBV5-1,14,-,CASSLAPDIYGYTF,TGCGCCAGCAGCTTGGCGCCAGATATCTATGGCTACACCTTC
-,TRBJ2-1,TRBV10-2,12,TRBD2,CASNSGGGEGFF,TGCGCCAGCAATAGCGGGGGTGGAGAAGGGTTCTTC
many,TRBJ2-1,TRBV12-3/TRBV12-4,13,-,CASSLGGGREQFF,TGTGCCAGCAGTTTAGGGGGTGGTCGTGAGCAGTTCTTC
few,TRBJ1-1,TRBV5-5,13,-,CASSWQVNTEAFF,TGTGCCAGCAGCTGGCAGGTAAACACTGAAGCTTTCTTT
-,TRBJ2-7,TRBV20-1,12,TRBD2,CSRASGMGEQYF,TGCAGTAGGGCTAGCGGGATGGGCGAGCAGTACTTC
-,TRBJ2-2,TRBV3-1,15,-,CASSQAGVGTGELFF,TGTGCCAGCAGCCAAGCTGGGGTTGGCACCGGGGAGCTGTTTTTT
few,TRBJ2-7,TRBV28,16,TRBD2,CASSFGLAGASYEQYF,TGTGCCAGCAGTTTCGGACTAGCGGGGGCCTCTTACGAGCAGTACTTC
many,TRBJ1-1,TRBV4-1,15,TRBD1,CASSHFDRENTEAFF,TGCGCCAGCAGCCACTTTGACAGGGAGAACACTGAAGCTTTCTTT
-,TRBJ2-3,TRBV29-1,16,-,CSVVVLGSGRTDTQYF,TGCAGCGTTGTAGTTCTGGGCTCCGGAAGGACAGATACGCAGTATTTT
-,TRBJ2-3,TRBV7-2,14,-,CASSFLSYADTQYF,TGTGCCAGCAGCTTTCTCAGTTATGCAGATACGCAGTATTTT
-,TRBJ1-5,TRBV20-1,16,TRBD1,CSAPPQGRFGNQPQHF,TGCAGTGCTCCCCCACAGGGGAGGTTTGGCAATCAGCCCCAGCATTTT
-,TRBJ2-5,TRBV7-2,16,TRBD2,CASSLTRLAGGETQYF,TGTGCCAGCAGCTTAACTCGACTAGCGGGAGGAGAGACCCAGTACTTC
-,TRBJ2-1,TRBV18,17,TRBD2,CASSPYGLAGGKNEQFF,TGTGCCAGCTCACCCTACGGACTAGCGGGAGGGAAGAATGAGCAGTTCTTC
few,TRBJ2-3,TRBV20-1,13,-,CSARQGSTDTQYF,TGCAGTGCTAGACAGGGTAGCACAGATACGCAGTATTTT